This T cell receptor (beta chain) comes out of a study of CD8 T cells in Susac syndrome. Reverse transcription of roughly 0.45 to 1 ug RNA was carried out with random hexamers. TCRdb itself ran the immunoSEQ multiplex PCR reads through MiXCR, one entry per CDR3 protein. The sample consists of about 240,000 distinct CDR3 sequences, roughly 95% of them appearing once. In this sample, this clonotype turned up a few times. Unmatched junction bases numbered 3, after V lost 5 bases and J lost 2 bases. There are 14 residues in the CDR3. The V gene is TRBV12-3 or TRBV12-4, the J gene TRBJ1-5, with 7 positions matching TRBD1. The sequenced material came from CD4+ T cells from PBMCs. This TCR derives from a human donor with Susac syndrome. The CDR3 nucleotides are TGTGCCAGCAGTCCCACAGGGGGCAATCAGCCCCAGCATTTT. Translating it yields CASSPTGGNQPQHF.